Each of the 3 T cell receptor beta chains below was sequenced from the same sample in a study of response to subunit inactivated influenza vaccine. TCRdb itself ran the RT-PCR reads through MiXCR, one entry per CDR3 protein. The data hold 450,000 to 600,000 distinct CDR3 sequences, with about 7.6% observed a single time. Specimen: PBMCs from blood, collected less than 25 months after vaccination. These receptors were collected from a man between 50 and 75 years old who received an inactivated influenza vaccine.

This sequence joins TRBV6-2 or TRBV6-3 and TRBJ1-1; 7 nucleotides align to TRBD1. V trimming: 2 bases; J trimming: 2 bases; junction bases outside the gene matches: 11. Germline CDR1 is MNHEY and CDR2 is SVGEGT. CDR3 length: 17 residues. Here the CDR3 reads CASSYLIRQGINTEAFF. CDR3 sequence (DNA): TGTGCCAGCAGTTACCTTATCCGACAGGGTATCAACACTGAAGCTTTCTTT.

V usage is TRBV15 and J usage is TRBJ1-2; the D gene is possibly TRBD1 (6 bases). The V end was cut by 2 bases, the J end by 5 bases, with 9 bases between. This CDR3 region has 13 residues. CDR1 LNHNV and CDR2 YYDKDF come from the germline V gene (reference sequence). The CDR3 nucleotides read TGTGCCACCAGCAGAACGGGGACATATGGCTACACCTTC. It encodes CATSRTGTYGYTF.

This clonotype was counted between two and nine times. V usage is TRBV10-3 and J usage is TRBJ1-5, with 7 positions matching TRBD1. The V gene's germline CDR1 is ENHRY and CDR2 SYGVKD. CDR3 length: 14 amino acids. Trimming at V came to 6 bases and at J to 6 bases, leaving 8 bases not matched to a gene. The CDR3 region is CAIRETGEGQPQHF. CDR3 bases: TGTGCCATCAGGGAAACAGGGGAAGGTCAGCCCCAGCATTTT.